The T cell receptor beta chain under discussion was sequenced for a study of T cells in localized non-small cell lung cancer. This CDR3 spans 13 amino acids. CDR1 and CDR2 (germline): MNHEY, SVGAGI. V lost 10 bases to trimming and J lost 5 bases; unmatched junction nucleotides: 9. Here immunoSEQ multiplex PCR was the method, and the copy in TCRdb shows in-frame clones only, minus some. The sample consists of some 20,000 clones, 90% of them appearing once. Whole-study results and caveats: Of the tissues analyzed, uninvolved adjacent lung showed maximal T cell clonality, greater than tumor. Appearances in adjacent lung were noted for a median approximately 61 of the top 100 tumor clones. Higher T cell density in the blood was associated with longer overall survival, whereas higher adjacent-lung clonality associated with shorter survival.

As regards this clone: Its antigen is not identified.

This sequence was found in a woman aged 35-75 years with stage I lung adenocarcinoma. The chain uses TRBV6-5 and TRBJ2-5; 8 nucleotides line up with TRBD1. Sequencing was performed on peripheral blood, taken before any cancer treatment. In DNA, the CDR3 is TGTGCCACCGGAAAAAGACAGGGGGAGACCCAGTACTTC. It encodes CATGKRQGETQYF.